This is a list of T cell receptor beta chains from one sample in a study of early T cells in non-severe SARS-CoV-2 infection. One entry per CDR3 protein, called by TCRdb with MiXCR from the 5' RACE reads. The sample shows over 75,000 distinct CDR3 sequences, 15% of them seen only once. The specimen sequenced was whole blood. Receptors originate from an adult who was a healthcare worker with PCR-confirmed SARS-CoV-2 infection or an uninfected control (not recorded which). The CDR3 runs from the conserved cysteine through the conserved F or W. A D gene is named only where the DNA matches it firmly. Clone size appears in some rows only: once, few, many, or a class for an expanded clone.

D gene: NA; V gene: TRBV7-3; J gene: TRBJ2-3; clone size: NA; CDR3 protein: CASSLTKLDTQYF; CDR3 DNA: TGTGCCAGCAGCTTAACCAAGCTCGATACGCAGTATTTT
D gene: NA; V gene: TRBV4-1; J gene: TRBJ2-3; clone size: few; CDR3 protein: CASSQGGQWRDTQYF; CDR3 DNA: TGCGCCAGCAGCCAAGGGGGTCAGTGGCGGGATACGCAGTATTTT
D gene: NA; V gene: TRBV25-1; J gene: TRBJ1-6; clone size: few; CDR3 protein: CASKEEAGSPLHF; CDR3 DNA: TGTGCCAGCAAGGAAGAGGCGGGTTCACCCCTCCACTTT
D gene: NA; V gene: TRBV4-1; J gene: TRBJ2-5; clone size: many; CDR3 protein: CASSQVRGEETQYF; CDR3 DNA: TGCGCCAGCAGCCAAGTTCGTGGGGAAGAGACCCAGTACTTC
D gene: NA; V gene: TRBV20-1; J gene: TRBJ2-2; clone size: NA; CDR3 protein: CSARAGELFF; CDR3 DNA: TGCAGTGCTAGAGCCGGGGAGCTGTTTTTT
D gene: NA; V gene: TRBV5-1; J gene: TRBJ1-5; clone size: NA; CDR3 protein: CASSLGGTDHQPQHF; CDR3 DNA: TGCGCCAGCAGCTTGGGAGGGACGGACCATCAGCCCCAGCATTTT
D gene: TRBD2; V gene: TRBV28; J gene: TRBJ2-7; clone size: NA; CDR3 protein: CASRLGTSGTYEQYF; CDR3 DNA: TGTGCCAGCAGGTTAGGGACTAGCGGGACCTACGAGCAGTACTTC
D gene: NA; V gene: TRBV28; J gene: TRBJ2-3; clone size: few; CDR3 protein: CAIRAGATARTDTQYF; CDR3 DNA: TGTGCCATACGAGCGGGCGCCACGGCTCGCACAGATACGCAGTATTTT
D gene: NA; V gene: TRBV12-3/TRBV12-4; J gene: TRBJ2-6; clone size: few; CDR3 protein: CASSLASGANVLTF; CDR3 DNA: TGTGCCAGCAGTTTAGCCTCTGGGGCCAACGTCCTGACTTTC
D gene: TRBD1; V gene: TRBV27; J gene: TRBJ2-7; clone size: NA; CDR3 protein: CASSALQGAAYEQYF; CDR3 DNA: TGTGCCAGCAGTGCACTACAGGGGGCAGCCTACGAGCAGTACTTC
D gene: NA; V gene: TRBV5-1; J gene: TRBJ2-3; clone size: many; CDR3 protein: CASSLEIWTDTQYF; CDR3 DNA: TGCGCCAGCAGCTTGGAGATTTGGACAGATACGCAGTATTTT
D gene: NA; V gene: TRBV7-8; J gene: TRBJ2-4; clone size: few; CDR3 protein: CASSFLPDKNIQYF; CDR3 DNA: TGTGCCAGCAGCTTCCTACCTGACAAAAACATTCAGTACTTC
D gene: TRBD2; V gene: TRBV12-3/TRBV12-4; J gene: TRBJ2-1; clone size: medium-sized; CDR3 protein: CASSPETSGTVF; CDR3 DNA: TGTGCCAGCAGTCCCGAGACTAGCGGGACGGTCTTC
D gene: NA; V gene: TRBV2; J gene: TRBJ2-3; clone size: NA; CDR3 protein: CASTSETTQYF; CDR3 DNA: TGTGCCAGCACTTCGGAGACTACGCAGTATTTT
D gene: NA; V gene: TRBV7-9; J gene: TRBJ1-2; clone size: few; CDR3 protein: CASSLSYGYTF; CDR3 DNA: TGTGCCAGCAGCTTGAGCTATGGCTACACCTTC
D gene: TRBD2; V gene: TRBV3-1; J gene: TRBJ2-1; clone size: few; CDR3 protein: CASSQGLAELYNEQFF; CDR3 DNA: TGTGCCAGCAGCCAAGGACTAGCGGAGCTATACAATGAGCAGTTCTTC
D gene: NA; V gene: TRBV28; J gene: TRBJ1-2; clone size: NA; CDR3 protein: CASRSIRGYTF; CDR3 DNA: TGTGCCAGCCGTAGCATCCGGGGCTACACCTTC
D gene: NA; V gene: TRBV20-1; J gene: TRBJ1-1; clone size: NA; CDR3 protein: CSAVDTEAFF; CDR3 DNA: TGCAGTGCTGTTGACACTGAAGCTTTCTTT
D gene: TRBD2; V gene: TRBV5-1; J gene: TRBJ2-1; clone size: NA; CDR3 protein: CASSLEPAGSNEQFF; CDR3 DNA: TGCGCCAGCAGCTTGGAGCCAGCGGGATCGAATGAGCAGTTCTTC
D gene: TRBD1; V gene: TRBV7-6; J gene: TRBJ1-2; clone size: NA; CDR3 protein: CASSSATGTVYGYTF; CDR3 DNA: TGTGCCAGCAGCTCTGCTACCGGGACAGTTTATGGCTACACCTTC
D gene: TRBD2; V gene: TRBV30; J gene: TRBJ2-7; clone size: few; CDR3 protein: CAILAGTYEQYF; CDR3 DNA: TGTGCCATACTAGCGGGGACCTACGAGCAGTACTTC
D gene: NA; V gene: TRBV28; J gene: TRBJ2-3; clone size: NA; CDR3 protein: CASSIHGLGGAPDTQYF; CDR3 DNA: TGTGCCAGCAGCATACATGGACTGGGGGGCGCCCCAGATACGCAGTATTTT
D gene: NA; V gene: TRBV19; J gene: TRBJ2-3; clone size: many; CDR3 protein: CASSIERRDTQYF; CDR3 DNA: TGTGCCAGTAGTATAGAGCGGAGAGATACGCAGTATTTT
D gene: TRBD1; V gene: TRBV19; J gene: TRBJ2-7; clone size: many; CDR3 protein: CASSSSGTGSYEQYF; CDR3 DNA: TGTGCCAGTAGTTCCTCCGGGACAGGGTCCTACGAGCAGTACTTC
D gene: NA; V gene: TRBV12-3/TRBV12-4; J gene: TRBJ2-6; clone size: few; CDR3 protein: CASTPSGAGANVLTF; CDR3 DNA: TGTGCCAGCACCCCCTCGGGGGCTGGGGCCAACGTCCTGACTTTC
D gene: NA; V gene: TRBV12-3/TRBV12-4; J gene: TRBJ2-5; clone size: few; CDR3 protein: CASSRTDQETQYF; CDR3 DNA: TGTGCCAGCAGTCGGACAGATCAAGAGACCCAGTACTTC
D gene: NA; V gene: TRBV10-3; J gene: TRBJ1-3; clone size: NA; CDR3 protein: CAISEWQAEALSGNTIYF; CDR3 DNA: TGTGCCATCAGTGAGTGGCAGGCTGAGGCCCTCTCTGGAAACACCATATATTTT
D gene: NA; V gene: TRBV27; J gene: TRBJ1-3; clone size: many; CDR3 protein: CASSLGPHNTIYF; CDR3 DNA: TGTGCCAGCAGTTTAGGACCCCATAACACCATATATTTT
D gene: TRBD2; V gene: TRBV5-1; J gene: TRBJ2-2; clone size: NA; CDR3 protein: CASKENSGRYTGELFF; CDR3 DNA: TGCGCCAGCAAAGAAAATAGCGGGAGGTACACCGGGGAGCTGTTTTTT